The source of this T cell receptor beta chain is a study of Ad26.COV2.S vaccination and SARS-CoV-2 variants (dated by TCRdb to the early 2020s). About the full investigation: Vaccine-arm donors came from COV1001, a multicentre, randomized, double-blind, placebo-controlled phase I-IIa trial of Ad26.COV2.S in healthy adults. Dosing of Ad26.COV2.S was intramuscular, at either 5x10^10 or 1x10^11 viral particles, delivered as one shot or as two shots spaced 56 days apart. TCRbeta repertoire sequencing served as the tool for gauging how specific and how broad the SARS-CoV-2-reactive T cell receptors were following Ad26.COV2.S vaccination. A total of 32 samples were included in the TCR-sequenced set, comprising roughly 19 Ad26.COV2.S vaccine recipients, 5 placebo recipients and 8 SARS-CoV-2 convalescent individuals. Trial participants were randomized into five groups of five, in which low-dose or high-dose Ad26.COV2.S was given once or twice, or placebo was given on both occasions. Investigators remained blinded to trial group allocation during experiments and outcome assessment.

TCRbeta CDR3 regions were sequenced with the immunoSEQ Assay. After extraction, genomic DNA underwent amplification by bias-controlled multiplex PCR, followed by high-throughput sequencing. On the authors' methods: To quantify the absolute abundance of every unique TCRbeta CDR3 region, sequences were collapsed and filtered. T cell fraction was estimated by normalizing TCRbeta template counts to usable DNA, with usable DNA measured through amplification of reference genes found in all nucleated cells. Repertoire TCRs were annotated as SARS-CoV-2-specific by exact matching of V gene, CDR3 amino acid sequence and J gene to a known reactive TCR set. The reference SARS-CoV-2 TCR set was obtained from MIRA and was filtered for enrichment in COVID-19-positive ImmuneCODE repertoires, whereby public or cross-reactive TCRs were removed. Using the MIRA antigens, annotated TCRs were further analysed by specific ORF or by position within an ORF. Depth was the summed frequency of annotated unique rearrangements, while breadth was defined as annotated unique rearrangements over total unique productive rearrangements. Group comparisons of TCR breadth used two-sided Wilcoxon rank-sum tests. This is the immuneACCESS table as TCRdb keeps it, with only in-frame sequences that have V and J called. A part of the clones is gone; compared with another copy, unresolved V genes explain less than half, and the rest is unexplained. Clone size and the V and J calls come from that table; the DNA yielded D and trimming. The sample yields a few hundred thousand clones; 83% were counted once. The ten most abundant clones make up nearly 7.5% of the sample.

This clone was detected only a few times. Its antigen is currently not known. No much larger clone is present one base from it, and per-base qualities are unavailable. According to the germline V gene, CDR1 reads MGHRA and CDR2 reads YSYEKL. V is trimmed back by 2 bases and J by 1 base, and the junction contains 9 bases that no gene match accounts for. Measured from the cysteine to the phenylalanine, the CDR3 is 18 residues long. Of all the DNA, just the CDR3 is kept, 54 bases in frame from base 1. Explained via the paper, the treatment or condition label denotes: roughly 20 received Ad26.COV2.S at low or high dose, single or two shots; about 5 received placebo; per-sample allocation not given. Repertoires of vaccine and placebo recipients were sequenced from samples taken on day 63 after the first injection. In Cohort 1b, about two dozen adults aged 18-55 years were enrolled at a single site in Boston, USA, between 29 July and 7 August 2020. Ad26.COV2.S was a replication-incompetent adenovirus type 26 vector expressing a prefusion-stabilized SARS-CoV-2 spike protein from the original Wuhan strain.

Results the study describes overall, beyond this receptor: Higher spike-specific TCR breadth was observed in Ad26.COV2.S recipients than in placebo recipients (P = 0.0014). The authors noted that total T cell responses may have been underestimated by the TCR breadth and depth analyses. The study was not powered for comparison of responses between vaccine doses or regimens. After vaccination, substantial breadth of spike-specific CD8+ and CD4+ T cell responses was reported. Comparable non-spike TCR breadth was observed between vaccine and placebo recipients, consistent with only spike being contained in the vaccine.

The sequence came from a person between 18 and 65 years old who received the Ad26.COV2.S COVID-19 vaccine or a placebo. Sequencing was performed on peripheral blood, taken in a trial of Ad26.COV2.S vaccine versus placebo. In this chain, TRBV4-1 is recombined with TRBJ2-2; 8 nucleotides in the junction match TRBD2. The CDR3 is CASSQPGGIPLNTGELFF. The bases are TGCGCCAGCAGCCAACCGGGAGGGATCCCCTTGAACACCGGGGAGCTGTTTTTT.